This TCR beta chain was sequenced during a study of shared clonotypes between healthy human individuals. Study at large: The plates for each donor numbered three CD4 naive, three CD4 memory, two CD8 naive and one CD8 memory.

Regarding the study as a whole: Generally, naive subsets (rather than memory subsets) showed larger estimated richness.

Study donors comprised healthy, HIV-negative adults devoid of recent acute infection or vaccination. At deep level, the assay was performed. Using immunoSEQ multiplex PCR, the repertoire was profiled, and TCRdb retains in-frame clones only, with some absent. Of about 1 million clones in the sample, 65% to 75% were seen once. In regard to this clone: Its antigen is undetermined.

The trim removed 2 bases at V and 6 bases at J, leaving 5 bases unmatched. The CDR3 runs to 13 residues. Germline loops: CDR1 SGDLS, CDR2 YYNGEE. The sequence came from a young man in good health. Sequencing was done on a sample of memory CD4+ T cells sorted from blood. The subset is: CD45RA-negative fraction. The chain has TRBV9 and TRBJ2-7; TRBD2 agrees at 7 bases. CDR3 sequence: CASSVASGGEQYF. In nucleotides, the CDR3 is TGTGCCAGCAGCGTGGCTAGCGGCGGCGAGCAGTACTTC. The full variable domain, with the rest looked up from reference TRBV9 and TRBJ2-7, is DSGVTQTPKHLITATGQRVTLRCSPRSGDLSVYWYQQSLDQGLQFLIQYYNGEERAKGNILERFSAQQFPDLHSELNLSSLELGDSALYFCASSVASGGEQYFGPGTRLTVT.